One and the same sample provided the 22 T cell receptor beta chains below, sequenced in a study of cytomegalovirus exposure and HLA in healthy donors. It was with 60 Vbeta and 13 Jbeta primers that the PCR ran. TCRdb's copy holds only in-frame clones and misses some; the assay was immunoSEQ multiplex PCR. The data hold roughly 79,000 clones, with roughly 80% observed a single time. The source material was PBMCs. Receptors were obtained from a woman aged 45-59 years in good health and CMV-seropositive.

V usage is TRBV28 and J usage is TRBJ2-4; D is possibly TRBD1 (5 bases). This CDR3 has 11 amino acids. Between the trimmed V and J ends, which lost 8 bases and 12 bases, there was a span of 14 bases. The germline CDR1 and CDR2 sequences are MDHEN and SYDVKM. The CDR3 region is CASGHKQNQYF. In DNA, the CDR3 is TGTGCCAGCGGACACAAGCAGAATCAGTACTTC. The variable domain in full, with the rest retrieved from reference TRBV28 and TRBJ2-4, is DVKVTQSSRYLVKRTGEKVFLECVQDMDHENMFWYRQDPGLGLRLIYFSYDVKMKEKGDIPEGYSVSREKKERFSLILESASTNQTSMYLCASGHKQNQYFGAGTRLSVL.

The rearrangement links TRBV7-8 to TRBJ1-5, with D perhaps TRBD1 (5 bases). V was cut by 1 base and J by 2 bases, with 18 bases left in between. The CDR3 contains 18 residues. CDR1 is SGHVS and CDR2 is FQNEAQ in the germline V gene. DNA of the CDR3: TGTGCCAGCAGCTTAGGGGTAACTCCGGGGGTAGGCAATCAGCCCCAGCATTTT. Its translation is CASSLGVTPGVGNQPQHF.

This clone was recorded a few times. The chain is built from TRBV2 and TRBJ1-1; D unclear. Trimming shortened V by 4 bases and J by 7 bases, and 7 bases separated the two germline ends. This CDR3 has 11 residues. Germline V gene sequence: CDR1 SNHLY, CDR2 FYNNEI. CDR3: CASSAGFEAFF. In nucleotides, the CDR3 is TGTGCCAGCAGTGCAGGTTTTGAAGCTTTCTTT.

This clone was found a few times. V usage is TRBV6-5 and J usage is TRBJ2-7, with D perhaps matching TRBD2 (5 bases). The germline V gene has CDR1 MNHEY and CDR2 SVGAGI. V lost 2 bases to trimming and J lost 6 bases, with 17 bases between them. CDR3 length: 15 amino acids. The CDR3 here is CASSYGEAELSEQYF. The CDR3 region has the DNA TGTGCCAGCAGTTACGGGGAAGCGGAATTAAGCGAGCAGTACTTC.

V and J are TRBV7-9 and TRBJ2-1; D gene ambiguous. The germline V gene encodes CDR1 SEHNR and CDR2 FQNEAQ (reference sequence). The CDR3 totals 13 residues. Trimming removed 4 bases at V and 5 bases at J, with 9 bases between. CDR3 nucleotides: TGTGCCAGCAGCTCTACAGTGGACAATGAGCAGTTCTTC. Translated: CASSSTVDNEQFF.

The V call is TRBV30, the J call TRBJ1-5; TRBD1 agrees at 9 bases. The CDR3 covers 15 residues. J was trimmed by 6 bases and V by 3 bases; bases with no gene match: 9. Germline CDR1 is GTSNPN and CDR2 is SVGIG (reference sequence). This CDR3 reads CAWRKGQGKSQPQHF. The CDR3 nucleotides are TGTGCCTGGAGAAAGGGACAGGGCAAGTCTCAGCCCCAGCATTTT.

In its sample, this clone was seen a few times. J is TRBJ1-2 and V is TRBV7-2; unclear D gene. The germline CDR1 and CDR2 sequences are SGHTA and FQGNSA. CDR3 length equals 14 residues. Trimming removed 5 bases from V and 8 bases from J, with 18 bases in between. CDR3 amino acids: CASSPTSGSSGYTF. The CDR3 DNA follows: TGTGCCAGCAGCCCAACTTCCGGGTCCTCAGGCTACACCTTC. Complete variable domain (other parts from reference TRBV7-2 and TRBJ1-2): GAGVSQSPSNKVTEKGKDVELRCDPISGHTALYWYRQSLGQGLEFLIYFQGNSAPDKSGLPSDRFSAERTGGSVSTLTIQRTQQEDSAVYLCASSPTSGSSGYTFGSGTRLTVV.

This rearrangement joins TRBV29-1 to TRBJ1-1, with no clear D. The CDR3 sequence is 9 residues long. The ends were cut back, 6 bases at V and 11 bases at J, with 10 bases in the middle. Germline lookup yields CDR1 SQVTM and CDR2 ANQGSEA. The CDR3 bases are TGCAGCGTATCCGGGAGGGCTTTCTTT. Its protein product is CSVSGRAFF.

The rearrangement uses TRBV29-1 and TRBJ2-3; tentatively, D is TRBD1 (5 bases). In germline, CDR1 is SQVTM, CDR2 ANQGSEA. The ends were cut back, 6 bases at V and 2 bases at J, with 18 bases in the middle. The CDR3 contains 15 residues. The CDR3 nucleotides are TGCAGCGTGGGTAGGGGTGGGGTCCCCACAGATACGCAGTATTTT. Translation gives CSVGRGGVPTDTQYF.

This chain joins TRBV18 and TRBJ2-1, with D tentatively TRBD2 (6 bases). Germline lookup yields CDR1 KGHSH and CDR2 LQKENI. The CDR3 has 19 amino acids. Trimming shortened V by 6 bases and J by 5 bases, and 29 bases separated the two germline ends. The CDR3 coding sequence is TGTGCCAGCTCCGACCGGGGCAGGGTGTACGGGAGAGGGGACAATGAGCAGTTCTTC. Amino acids: CASSDRGRVYGRGDNEQFF.

V gene TRBV7-9 combines with J gene TRBJ2-1; 15 bases match TRBD2. V lost 5 bases, J lost 6 bases, and 14 bases stayed unmatched. This CDR3 spans 19 amino acids. Germline assignment: CDR1 SEHNR and CDR2 FQNEAQ (reference sequence). CDR3 sequence (DNA): TGTGCCAGCAGCCCAACCGGACTAGCGGGAGGGAGAACCGCCAATGAGCAGTTCTTC. The encoded protein is CASSPTGLAGGRTANEQFF. Supplemented by reference TRBV7-9 and TRBJ2-1, the full variable domain reads DTGVSQNPRHKITKRGQNVTFRCDPISEHNRLYWYRQTLGQGPEFLTYFQNEAQLEKSRLLSDRFSAERPKGSFSTLEIQRTEQGDSAMYLCASSPTGLAGGRTANEQFFGPGTRLTVL.

The J gene is TRBJ1-2, the V gene TRBV18, with TRBD1 identical over 7 bases. Per germline, CDR1 KGHSH and CDR2 LQKENI. This CDR3 has 14 residues. The V and J ends lost 3 bases and 4 bases, in that order; junction bases with no gene match: 5. In nucleotides, the CDR3 is TGTGCCAGCTCACCGGGGACAGTCGCCTATGGCTACACCTTC. It codes for CASSPGTVAYGYTF.

This sequence joins TRBV15 and TRBJ2-7; TRBD1 matches at 8 bases. CDR1 and CDR2 from the germline V gene are LNHNV and YYDKDF (reference sequence). The CDR3 is 17 amino acids. V lost 1 base and J lost 6; bases outside the gene matches: 14. The CDR3 DNA sequence: TGTGCCACCAGCAGAGGAGAGGGACAGGCCCTAAGTGGCGAGCAGTACTTC. This encodes CATSRGEGQALSGEQYF.

The chain couples TRBV6-1 to TRBJ2-7, with 7 positions matching TRBD1. Germline-derived CDR1 and CDR2 are MNHNS and SASEGT. Unmatched junction bases numbered 4, after V lost 2 bases and J lost 3 bases. This CDR3 is 14 amino acids long. In DNA, the CDR3 is TGTGCCAGCAGTGAAAGACAGGGCTACTACGAGCAGTACTTC. Translated: CASSERQGYYEQYF.

CDR3: CASSLNRGVTDTQYF. CDR3 DNA: TGTGCCAGCAGCTTAAACAGGGGGGTCACAGATACGCAGTATTTT. The V gene is TRBV7-3, the J gene TRBJ2-3; TRBD1 matches 8 bases. Germline CDR1 reads SGHTA; CDR2 reads FQGTGA. This CDR3 is built from 15 residues. The trim removed 1 base at V and 2 bases at J, leaving 2 bases unmatched.

This chain joins TRBV6-5 and TRBJ2-5; D ambiguous. The J call is uncertain, as TRBJ2-7 better fits the DNA end. Germline CDR1 and CDR2: MNHEY and SVGAGI. The CDR3 covers 11 residues. In nucleotides, the CDR3 is TGTGCCAGCAGTTACCTTAACGAGCAGTACTTC. This codes for CASSYLNEQYF.

The table lists this clone with many counts. The chain joins TRBV6-4 to TRBJ2-1; the match to TRBD1 covers 7 bases. CDR1 and CDR2 (germline): MRHNA, SNTAGT. The CDR3 sequence is 16 residues long. J lost 0 bases, V lost 0 bases, and 2 bases had no gene match. DNA of the CDR3: TGTGCCAGCAGTGACTCATGGACAGGCTCCTACAATGAGCAGTTCTTC. Its protein product is CASSDSWTGSYNEQFF.

This chain connects TRBV19 to TRBJ2-6; D possibly corresponds to TRBD2 (6 bases). Trimming removed 5 bases from V and 9 bases from J, with 17 bases in between. The CDR3 has 15 amino acids. The V gene's germline CDR1 is LNHDA and CDR2 SQIVND (reference sequence). In DNA form, the CDR3 reads TGTGCCAGTAGTCTTTGGGTAGGAGGGAGCAACGTCCTGACTTTC. It specifies CASSLWVGGSNVLTF.

This clone appeared a few times. The V call is TRBV6-1, the J call TRBJ2-7, with 10 nucleotides matching TRBD2. This CDR3 is 17 amino acids long. The trim removed 1 base at V and 3 bases at J, leaving 9 bases unmatched. Germline V CDR1 and CDR2: MNHNS, SASEGT. CDR3 sequence reads: CASSEGAAGGNYYEQYF. The DNA for the CDR3 is TGTGCCAGCAGTGAAGGGGCAGCGGGAGGGAATTACTACGAGCAGTACTTC.

This chain connects TRBV2 to TRBJ2-7; D remains unclear. Trimming shortened V by 2 bases and J by 5 bases, and 7 bases separated the two germline ends. This CDR3 is built from 12 residues. Germline CDR1 is SNHLY and CDR2 is FYNNEI. The DNA for the CDR3 is TGTGCCAGCAGTGAATTGAGTGACGAGCAGTACTTC. Translating it yields CASSELSDEQYF.

This clone has just a few counts. The chain is built from TRBV5-5 and TRBJ2-1; 10 bases map to TRBD2. Germline V CDR1 and CDR2: SGHKS, YYEKEE (reference sequence). The V gene end was trimmed by 2 bases and the J gene end by 3 bases; junction bases not matched to a gene: 11. This CDR3 region has 18 residues. In DNA, the CDR3 is TGTGCCAGCAGCTTCCTAGGACTAGCGGACACCGTCTACAATGAGCAGTTCTTC. Amino acid sequence: CASSFLGLADTVYNEQFF.

The chain recombines TRBV30 with TRBJ2-2, with 10 bases matching TRBD1. The ends lost 2 bases at V and 7 bases at J; junction bases unmatched: 13. This CDR3 has 17 residues. CDR1 and CDR2 from the germline V gene are GTSNPN and SVGIG (reference sequence). The CDR3: CAWSPTPGTGVVGELFF. The CDR3, as DNA: TGTGCCTGGAGTCCAACTCCCGGGACAGGGGTGGTCGGGGAGCTGTTTTTT.